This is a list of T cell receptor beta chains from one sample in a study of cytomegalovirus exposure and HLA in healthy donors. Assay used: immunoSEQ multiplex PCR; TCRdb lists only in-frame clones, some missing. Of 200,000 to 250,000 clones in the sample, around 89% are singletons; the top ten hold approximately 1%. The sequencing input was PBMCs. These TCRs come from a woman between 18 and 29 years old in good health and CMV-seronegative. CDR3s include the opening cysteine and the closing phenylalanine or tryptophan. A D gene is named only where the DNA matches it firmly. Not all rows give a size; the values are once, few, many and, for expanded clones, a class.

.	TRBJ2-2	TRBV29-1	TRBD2	CSVGLAGRPYTGELFF
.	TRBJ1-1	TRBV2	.	CASSEYGDAFF
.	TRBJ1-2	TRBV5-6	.	CASSLGGWDYGYTF
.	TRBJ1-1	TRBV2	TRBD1	CASSLKGGVTEAFF
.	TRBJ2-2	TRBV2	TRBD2	CASKREGLTGELFF
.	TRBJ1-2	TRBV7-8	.	CASSLARRGLFKNYGYTF
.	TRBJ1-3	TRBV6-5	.	CASSPDSSGNTIYF
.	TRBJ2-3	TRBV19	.	CASRERGSTDTQYF
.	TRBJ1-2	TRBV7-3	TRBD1	CASSLGQGDGYTF
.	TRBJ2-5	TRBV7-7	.	CASSQITGLGETQYF
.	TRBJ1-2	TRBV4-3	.	CASSQDLQGPINYGYTF
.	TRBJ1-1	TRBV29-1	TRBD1	CSVAVQGRYTEAFF
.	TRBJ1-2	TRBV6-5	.	CASSYDSRGSYGYTF
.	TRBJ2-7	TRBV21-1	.	CASSNYLRFVSQAPTYFYEQYF
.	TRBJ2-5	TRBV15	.	CATTATDRKETQYF
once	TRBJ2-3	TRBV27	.	CASSLWAPNEDTQYF
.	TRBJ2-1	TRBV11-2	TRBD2	CASSSGLAGGIYNEQFF
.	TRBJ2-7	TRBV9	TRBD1	CASSVGGTGDYEQYF